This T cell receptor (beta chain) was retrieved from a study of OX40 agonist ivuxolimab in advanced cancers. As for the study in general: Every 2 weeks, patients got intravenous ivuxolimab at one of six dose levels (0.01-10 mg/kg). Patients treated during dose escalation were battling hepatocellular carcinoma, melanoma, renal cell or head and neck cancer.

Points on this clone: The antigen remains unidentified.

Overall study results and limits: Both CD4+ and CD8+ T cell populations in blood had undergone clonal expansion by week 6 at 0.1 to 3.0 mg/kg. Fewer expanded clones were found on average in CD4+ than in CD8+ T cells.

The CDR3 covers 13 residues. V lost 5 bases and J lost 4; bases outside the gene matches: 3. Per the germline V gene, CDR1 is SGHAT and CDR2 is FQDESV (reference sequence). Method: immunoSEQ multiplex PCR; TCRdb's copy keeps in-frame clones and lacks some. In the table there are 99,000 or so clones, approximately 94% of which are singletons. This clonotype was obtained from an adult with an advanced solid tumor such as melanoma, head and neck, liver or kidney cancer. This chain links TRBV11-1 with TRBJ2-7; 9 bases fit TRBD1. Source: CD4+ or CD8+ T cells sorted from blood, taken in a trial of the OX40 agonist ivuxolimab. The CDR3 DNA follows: TGTGCCAGCAGCCCCGGACAGGGGTACGAGCAGTACTTC. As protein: CASSPGQGYEQYF.